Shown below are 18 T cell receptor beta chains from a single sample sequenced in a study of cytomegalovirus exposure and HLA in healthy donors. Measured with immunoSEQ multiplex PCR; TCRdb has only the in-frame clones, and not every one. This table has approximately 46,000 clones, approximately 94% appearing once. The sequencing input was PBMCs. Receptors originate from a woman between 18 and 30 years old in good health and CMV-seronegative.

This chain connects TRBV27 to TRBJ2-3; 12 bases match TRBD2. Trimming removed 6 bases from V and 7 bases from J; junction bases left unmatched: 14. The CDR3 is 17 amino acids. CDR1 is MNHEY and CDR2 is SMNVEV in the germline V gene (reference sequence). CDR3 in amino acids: CASRGLAGGRSWNTQYF. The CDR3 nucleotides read TGTGCCAGCAGGGGTCTAGCGGGGGGGCGATCTTGGAATACGCAGTATTTT.

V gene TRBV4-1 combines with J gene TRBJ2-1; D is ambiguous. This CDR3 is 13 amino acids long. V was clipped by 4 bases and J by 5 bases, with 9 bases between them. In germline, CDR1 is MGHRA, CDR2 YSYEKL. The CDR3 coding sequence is TGCGCCAGCAGCCTCAGACTGGACAATGAGCAGTTCTTC. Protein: CASSLRLDNEQFF.

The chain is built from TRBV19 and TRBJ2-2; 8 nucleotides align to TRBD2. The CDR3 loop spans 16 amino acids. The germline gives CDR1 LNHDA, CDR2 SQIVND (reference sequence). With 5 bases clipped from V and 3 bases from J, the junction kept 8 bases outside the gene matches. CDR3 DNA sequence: TGTGCCAGTAGTTACGGGGGGGGCAGGGACACCGGGGAGCTGTTTTTT. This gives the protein CASSYGGGRDTGELFF.

The CDR3 region has the DNA TGTGCCAGCAGTTCGAGGGGGCGCTTAAACACTGAAGCTTTCTTT. It codes for CASSSRGRLNTEAFF. The V and J genes are TRBV28 and TRBJ1-1; 7 bases match TRBD1. Trimming at V came to 4 bases and at J to 2 bases, leaving 7 bases not matched to a gene. CDR3 length: 15 residues. Germline-derived CDR1 and CDR2 are MDHEN and SYDVKM.

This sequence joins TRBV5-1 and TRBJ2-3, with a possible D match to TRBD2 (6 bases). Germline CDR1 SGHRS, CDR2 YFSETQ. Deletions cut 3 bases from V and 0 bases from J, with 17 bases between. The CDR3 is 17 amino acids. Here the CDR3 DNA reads TGCGCCAGCAGCTGGGGGTTAGCGGATCCCAGCACAGATACGCAGTATTTT. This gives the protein CASSWGLADPSTDTQYF.

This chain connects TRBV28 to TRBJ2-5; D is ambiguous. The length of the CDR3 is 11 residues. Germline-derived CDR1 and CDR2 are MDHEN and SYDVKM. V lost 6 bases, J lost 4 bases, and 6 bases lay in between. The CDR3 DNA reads TGTGCCAGCAGCCTCCTAGAGACCCAGTACTTC. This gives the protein CASSLLETQYF.

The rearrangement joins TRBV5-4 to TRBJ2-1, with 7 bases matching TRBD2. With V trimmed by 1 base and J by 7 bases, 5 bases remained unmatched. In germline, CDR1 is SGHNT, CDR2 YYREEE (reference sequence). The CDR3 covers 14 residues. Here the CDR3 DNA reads TGTGCCAGCAGCTTGAGGGGACTATCAAATGAGCAGTTCTTC. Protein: CASSLRGLSNEQFF.

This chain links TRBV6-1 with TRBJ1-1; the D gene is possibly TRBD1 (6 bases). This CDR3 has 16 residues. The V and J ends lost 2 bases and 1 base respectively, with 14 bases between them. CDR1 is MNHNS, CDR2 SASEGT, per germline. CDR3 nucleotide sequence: TGTGCCAGCAGTGAATGGGGGGGCAAGGGGAACACTGAAGCTTTCTTT. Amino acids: CASSEWGGKGNTEAFF.

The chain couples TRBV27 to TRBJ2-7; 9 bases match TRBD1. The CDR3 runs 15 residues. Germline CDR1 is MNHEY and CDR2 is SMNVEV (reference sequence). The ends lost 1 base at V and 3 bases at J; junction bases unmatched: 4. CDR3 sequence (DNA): TGTGCCAGCAGTTTATATTGGACAGGGGACTACGAGCAGTACTTC. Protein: CASSLYWTGDYEQYF.

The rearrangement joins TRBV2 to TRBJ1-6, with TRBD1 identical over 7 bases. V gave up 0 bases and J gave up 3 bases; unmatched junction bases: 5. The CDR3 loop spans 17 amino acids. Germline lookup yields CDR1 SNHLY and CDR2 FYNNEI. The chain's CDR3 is CASSEAGRDSYNSPLHF. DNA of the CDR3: TGTGCCAGCAGTGAAGCGGGCCGGGACAGCTATAATTCACCCCTCCACTTT.

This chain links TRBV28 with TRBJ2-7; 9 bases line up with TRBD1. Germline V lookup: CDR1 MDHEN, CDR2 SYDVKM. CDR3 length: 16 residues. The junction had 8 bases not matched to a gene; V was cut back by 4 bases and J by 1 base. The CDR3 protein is CASSSSGTGMSYEQYF. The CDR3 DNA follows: TGTGCCAGCAGTTCCTCCGGGACAGGGATGTCCTACGAGCAGTACTTC. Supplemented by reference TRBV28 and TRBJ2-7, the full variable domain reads DVKVTQSSRYLVKRTGEKVFLECVQDMDHENMFWYRQDPGLGLRLIYFSYDVKMKEKGDIPEGYSVSREKKERFSLILESASTNQTSMYLCASSSSGTGMSYEQYFGPGTRLTVT.

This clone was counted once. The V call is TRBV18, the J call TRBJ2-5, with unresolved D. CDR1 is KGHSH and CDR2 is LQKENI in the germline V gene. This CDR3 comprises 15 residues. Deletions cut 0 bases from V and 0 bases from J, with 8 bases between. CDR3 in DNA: TGTGCCAGCTCACCACCTAGTCTGCACCAAGAGACCCAGTACTTC. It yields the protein CASSPPSLHQETQYF.

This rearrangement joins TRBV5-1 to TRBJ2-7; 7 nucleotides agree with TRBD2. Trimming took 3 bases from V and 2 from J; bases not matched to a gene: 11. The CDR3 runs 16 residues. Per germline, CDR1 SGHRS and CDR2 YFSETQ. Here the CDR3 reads CASSYASSGVAYEQYF. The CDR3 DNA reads TGCGCCAGCAGCTATGCGTCGAGCGGGGTCGCCTACGAGCAGTACTTC.

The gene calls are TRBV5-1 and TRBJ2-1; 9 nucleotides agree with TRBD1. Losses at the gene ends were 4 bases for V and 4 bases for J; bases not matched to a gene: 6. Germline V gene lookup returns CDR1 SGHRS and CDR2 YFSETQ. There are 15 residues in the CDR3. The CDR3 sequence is CASSPYRGQYNEQFF. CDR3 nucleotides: TGCGCCAGCAGCCCCTACAGGGGGCAATACAATGAGCAGTTCTTC.

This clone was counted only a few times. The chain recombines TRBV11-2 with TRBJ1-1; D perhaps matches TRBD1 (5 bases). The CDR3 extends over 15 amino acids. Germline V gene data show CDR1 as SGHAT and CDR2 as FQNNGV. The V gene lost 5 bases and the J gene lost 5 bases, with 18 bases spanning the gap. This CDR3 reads CASSPAWGRKTEAFF. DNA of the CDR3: TGTGCCAGCAGCCCCGCCTGGGGGAGGAAAACTGAAGCTTTCTTT.

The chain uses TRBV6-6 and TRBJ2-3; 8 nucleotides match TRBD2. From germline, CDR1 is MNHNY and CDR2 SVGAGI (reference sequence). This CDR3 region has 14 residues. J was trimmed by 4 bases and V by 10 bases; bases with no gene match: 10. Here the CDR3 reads CATVGAGGPDTQYF. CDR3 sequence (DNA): TGTGCCACCGTCGGGGCGGGGGGCCCAGATACGCAGTATTTT.

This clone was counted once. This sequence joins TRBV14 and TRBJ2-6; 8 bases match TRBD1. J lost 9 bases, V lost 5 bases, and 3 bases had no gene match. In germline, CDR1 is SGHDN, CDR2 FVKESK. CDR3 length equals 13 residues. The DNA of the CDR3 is TGTGCCAGCAGCGCCGGGACAGGCAACGTCCTGACTTTC. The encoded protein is CASSAGTGNVLTF.

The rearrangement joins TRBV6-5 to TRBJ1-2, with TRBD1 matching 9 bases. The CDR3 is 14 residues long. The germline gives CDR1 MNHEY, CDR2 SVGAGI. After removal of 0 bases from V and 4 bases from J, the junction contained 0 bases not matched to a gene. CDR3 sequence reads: CASSYSDRGYGYTF. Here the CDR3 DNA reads TGTGCCAGCAGTTACTCGGACAGGGGCTATGGCTACACCTTC.